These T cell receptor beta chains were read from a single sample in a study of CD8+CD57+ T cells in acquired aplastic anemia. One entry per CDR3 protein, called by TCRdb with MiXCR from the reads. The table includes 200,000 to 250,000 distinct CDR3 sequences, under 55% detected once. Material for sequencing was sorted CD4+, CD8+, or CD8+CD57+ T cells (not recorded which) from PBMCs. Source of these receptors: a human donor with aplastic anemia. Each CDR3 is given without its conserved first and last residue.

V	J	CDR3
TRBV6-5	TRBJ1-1	ASRGQGASEAF
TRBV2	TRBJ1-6	ASSLDRGVRNSPLH
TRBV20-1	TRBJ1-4	SARKLDRGEKLF
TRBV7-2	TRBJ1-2	ASRGRTGRENGYT
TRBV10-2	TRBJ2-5	ASSGPTSGGGEAQY
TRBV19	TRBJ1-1	ASSIQGNTEAF
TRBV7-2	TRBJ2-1	ASSRRLAGDEQF
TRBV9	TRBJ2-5	ASSVDPGTGSETQY
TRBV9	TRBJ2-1	ASSVVGGSGEQF
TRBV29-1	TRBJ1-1	SVPRPKGAGDTEAF
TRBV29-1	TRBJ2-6	SASGGAGTGANVLT
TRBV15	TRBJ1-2	ATSREWGQETGYT
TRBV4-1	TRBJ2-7	ASSQGTGENEQY
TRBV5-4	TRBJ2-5	ASGPPTQGGETQY
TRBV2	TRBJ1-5	ASSFARVTGYDGNQPQH
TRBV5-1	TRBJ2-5	ASSLGDERETQY
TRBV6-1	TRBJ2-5	ASLTGLAGGIETQY
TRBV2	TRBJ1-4	ASRQTTGSTNEKLF
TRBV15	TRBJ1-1	ATSSLTLQGNTEAF
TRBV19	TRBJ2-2	ASSKGLPRGELF
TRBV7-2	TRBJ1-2	ASSPPPAEGYT
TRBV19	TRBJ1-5	ASSPTGTGGAPQH
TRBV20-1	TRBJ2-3	SASIGLGTDTQY
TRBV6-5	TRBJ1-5	ASSPDSSNQPQH
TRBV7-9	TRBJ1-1	ASRYLTVNTEAF
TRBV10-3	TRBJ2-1	AITAGHNEQF
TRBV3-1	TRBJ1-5	ASSQGGSQRNQPQH
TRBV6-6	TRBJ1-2	ASSFAGQSNYGYT
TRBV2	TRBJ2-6	ASSGRTAGANVLT
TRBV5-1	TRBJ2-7	ASSFGQGANEQY
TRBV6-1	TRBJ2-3	ASSRRRDAGVDTQY
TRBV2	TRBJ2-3	ASSEGRVGEQY
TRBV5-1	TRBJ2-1	ASSLASRHQF
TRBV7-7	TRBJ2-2	ASSSTPRGAVGELF
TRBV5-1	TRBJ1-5	ASSLGDINQPQH
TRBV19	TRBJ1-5	ASSKTDRPYSNQPQH
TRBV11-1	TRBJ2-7	ASSSRQGPSSYEQY
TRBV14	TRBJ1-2	ASSQERGQGYT
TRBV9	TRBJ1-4	ASSVEV
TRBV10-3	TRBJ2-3	AISETSGGAYGAGATQY
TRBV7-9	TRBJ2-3	ASSLLAGGSDTQY
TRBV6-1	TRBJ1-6	AGSEGAPLSPLH
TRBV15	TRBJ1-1	ATSRTAMNTEAF
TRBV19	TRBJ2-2	ASIGRGLIGELF
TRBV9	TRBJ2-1	ASSKAGADNEQF
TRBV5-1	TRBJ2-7	ASSLGADWGEEQY
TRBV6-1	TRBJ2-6	ASTSLSANVLT
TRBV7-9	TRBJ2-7	ASSSLAVPDDEQY
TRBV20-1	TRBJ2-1	SARSGGSNEQF
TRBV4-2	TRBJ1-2	ASSHGGDGYT
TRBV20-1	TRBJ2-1	SARGASGEYEQF
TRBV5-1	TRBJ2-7	ASSLASGDTYEQY
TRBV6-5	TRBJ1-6	ASSRDRGLELPLH
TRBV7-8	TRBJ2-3	ASSLGGGGYTDTQY
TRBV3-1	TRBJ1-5	ASSQSGGTGNQPQH